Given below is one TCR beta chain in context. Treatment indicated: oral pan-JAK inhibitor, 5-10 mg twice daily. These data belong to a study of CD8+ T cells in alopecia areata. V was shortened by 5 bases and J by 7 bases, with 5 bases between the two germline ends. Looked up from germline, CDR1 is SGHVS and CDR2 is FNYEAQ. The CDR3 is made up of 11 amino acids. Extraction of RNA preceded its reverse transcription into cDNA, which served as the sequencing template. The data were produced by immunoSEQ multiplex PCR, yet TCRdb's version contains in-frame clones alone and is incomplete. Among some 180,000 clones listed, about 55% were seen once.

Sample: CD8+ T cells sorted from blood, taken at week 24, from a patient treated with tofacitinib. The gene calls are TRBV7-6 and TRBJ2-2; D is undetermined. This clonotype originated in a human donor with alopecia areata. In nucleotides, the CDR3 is TGTGCCAGCAGCCCTTTCGGGGAGCTGTTTTTT. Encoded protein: CASSPFGELFF.